This T cell receptor (beta chain) was documented in a study of T-cell reconstitution after alpha-beta-depleted transplantation in children. The germline CDR1 and CDR2 sequences are MNHEY and SMNVEV (reference sequence). The ends were cut back, 5 bases at V and 2 bases at J, with 15 bases in the middle. This CDR3 is 15 amino acids long. The table lists this clonotype with many counts. During its preparation, the TCRbeta library received unique molecular identifiers. TCRdb reanalysed the PCR reads using MiXCR and keeps one entry per CDR3 protein. Here the sample spans about 610,000 distinct CDR3 sequences, over 9.5% being singletons.

The sample here was PBMCs from the stem cell graft donor, taken from the stem cell graft. V gene TRBV27 combines with J gene TRBJ2-5; maybe TRBD2 (6 bases). The TCR was taken from a human donor who donated a stem cell graft to a child with acute myeloid leukemia. CDR3 region: CASSPLGGIQETQYF. DNA of the CDR3: TGTGCCAGCAGTCCCCTTGGGGGGATTCAAGAGACCCAGTACTTC.